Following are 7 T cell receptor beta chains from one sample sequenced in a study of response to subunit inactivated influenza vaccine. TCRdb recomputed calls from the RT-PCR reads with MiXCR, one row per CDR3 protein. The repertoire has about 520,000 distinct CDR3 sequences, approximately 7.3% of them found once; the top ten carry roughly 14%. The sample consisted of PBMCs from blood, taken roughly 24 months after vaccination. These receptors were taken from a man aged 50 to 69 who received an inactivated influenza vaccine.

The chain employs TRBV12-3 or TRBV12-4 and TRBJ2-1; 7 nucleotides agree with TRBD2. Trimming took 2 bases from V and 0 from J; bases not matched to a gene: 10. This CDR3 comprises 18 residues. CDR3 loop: CASSLRGPGRPSYNEQFF. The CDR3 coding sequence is TGTGCCAGCAGTTTAAGAGGGCCCGGGAGGCCCTCCTACAATGAGCAGTTCTTC.

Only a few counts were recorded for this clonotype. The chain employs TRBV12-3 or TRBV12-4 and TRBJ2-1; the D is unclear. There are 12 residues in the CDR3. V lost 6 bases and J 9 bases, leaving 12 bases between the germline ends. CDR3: CASRGSSGEQFF. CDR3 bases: TGTGCCAGCAGGGGATCATCGGGTGAGCAGTTCTTC.

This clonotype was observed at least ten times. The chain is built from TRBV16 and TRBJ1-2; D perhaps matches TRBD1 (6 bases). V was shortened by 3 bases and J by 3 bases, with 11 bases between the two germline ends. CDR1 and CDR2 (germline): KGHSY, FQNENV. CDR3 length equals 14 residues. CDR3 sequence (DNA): TGTGCCAGCAGCCATACCTACAGGGACTATGGCTACACCTTC. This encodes CASSHTYRDYGYTF.

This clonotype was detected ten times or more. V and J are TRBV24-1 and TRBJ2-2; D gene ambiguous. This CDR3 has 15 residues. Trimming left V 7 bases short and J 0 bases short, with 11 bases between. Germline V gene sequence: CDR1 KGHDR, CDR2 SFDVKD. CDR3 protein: CATSSGVSNTGELFF. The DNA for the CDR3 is TGTGCCACCAGCAGTGGGGTGTCGAACACCGGGGAGCTGTTTTTT.

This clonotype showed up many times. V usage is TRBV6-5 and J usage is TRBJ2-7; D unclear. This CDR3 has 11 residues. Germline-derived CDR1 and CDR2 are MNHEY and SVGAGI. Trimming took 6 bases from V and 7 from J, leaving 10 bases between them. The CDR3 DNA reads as TGTGCCAGCAGCTCCTTGGGAGAGCAGTACTTC. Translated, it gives CASSSLGEQYF.

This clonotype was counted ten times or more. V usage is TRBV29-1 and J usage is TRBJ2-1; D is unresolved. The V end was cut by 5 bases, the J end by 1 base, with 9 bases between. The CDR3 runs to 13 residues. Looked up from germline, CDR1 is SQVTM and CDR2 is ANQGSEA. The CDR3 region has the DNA TGCAGCGTTTCCGGCGGTTCCTACAATGAGCAGTTCTTC. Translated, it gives CSVSGGSYNEQFF.

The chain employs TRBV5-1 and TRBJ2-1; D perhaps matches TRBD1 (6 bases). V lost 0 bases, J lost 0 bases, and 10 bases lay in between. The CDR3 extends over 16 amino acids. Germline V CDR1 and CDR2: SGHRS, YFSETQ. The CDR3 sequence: CASSLASQGSYNEQFF. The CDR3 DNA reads TGCGCCAGCAGCTTGGCCTCACAGGGCTCCTACAATGAGCAGTTCTTC.